Below are 6 T cell receptor beta chains sequenced from a single sample in a study of blood T cell repertoires in COVID-19. Using immunoSEQ multiplex PCR, the repertoire was profiled, and TCRdb retains in-frame clones only, with some absent. The sample includes more than 300,000 clones, almost 90% of them seen just once. Sequenced: peripheral blood. The receptors derive from a woman between 40 and 50 years old with COVID-19, enrolled during active disease.

This clone was counted only a few times. The rearrangement uses TRBV4-3 and TRBJ1-5; D remains ambiguous. The CDR3 covers 18 residues. Deletions cut 1 base from V and 2 bases from J, with 18 bases between. Per the germline V gene, CDR1 is LGHNA and CDR2 is YSLEER. The CDR3 here is CASSQGAFDGQGNQPQHF. In nucleotides, the CDR3 is TGCGCCAGCAGCCAAGGAGCCTTCGACGGTCAGGGCAATCAGCCCCAGCATTTT.

The J gene is TRBJ1-1, the V gene TRBV6-5, with D possibly being TRBD1 (5 bases). From germline, CDR1 is MNHEY and CDR2 SVGAGI. This CDR3 has 14 residues. The V end lost 2 bases, the J end lost 4 bases, and 11 bases lay between the germline ends. CDR3 protein: CASSYQGAGTEAFF. The CDR3 DNA is TGTGCCAGCAGTTACCAAGGGGCCGGCACTGAAGCTTTCTTT.

The CDR3 spells CSASQGSDTF. DNA for the CDR3: TGCAGTGCTAGCCAGGGGAGTGACACCTTC. V and J are TRBV20-1 and TRBJ1-2; TRBD1 is a possible D gene (6 bases). Deletions cut 3 bases from V and 12 bases from J, with 11 bases between. The CDR3 sequence is 10 residues long. Germline V gene sequence: CDR1 DFQATT, CDR2 SNEGSKA (reference sequence).

This clone was picked up one time. The rearrangement joins TRBV25-1 to TRBJ1-4, with TRBD1 matching 7 bases. Germline CDR1 MGHDK, CDR2 SYGVNS. The CDR3 has 15 residues. V was pared by 8 bases and J by 7 bases, with 13 bases of the junction left unmatched. For the CDR3, the DNA is TGTGCCAGCTCGGGACAGTACTCCGGAGGTGAAAAACTGTTTTTT. It codes for CASSGQYSGGEKLFF.

This clone has only one observation. V is TRBV4-1 and J is TRBJ2-7, with 7 bases identical to TRBD2. With V trimmed by 1 base and J by 4 bases, 10 bases remained unmatched. The length of the CDR3 is 16 residues. CDR1 and CDR2 from the germline V gene are MGHRA and YSYEKL. The CDR3, as DNA: TGCGCCAGCAGCCAAGGGGGAGGGATTATACAATACGAGCAGTACTTC. Protein sequence: CASSQGGGIIQYEQYF.

The J gene is TRBJ1-1, the V gene TRBV18, with D tentatively TRBD1 (5 bases). The CDR3 covers 14 residues. V lost 4 bases to trimming and J lost 4 bases, with 13 bases between them. The germline V gene has CDR1 KGHSH and CDR2 LQKENI. CDR3 residues: CASSLGRGPTEAFF. The CDR3 DNA follows: TGTGCCAGCTCACTCGGGAGGGGCCCCACTGAAGCTTTCTTT.